These 3 T cell receptor beta chains share one sample of origin, sequenced in a study of cytomegalovirus exposure and HLA in healthy donors. In the PCR, 60 Vbeta and 13 Jbeta primers were used. Generated by immunoSEQ multiplex PCR, the TCRdb table keeps only in-frame clones and is missing some. This table has 100,000 to 130,000 clones, roughly four fifths appearing once. Input material: PBMCs. The receptors derive from a man between 18 and 29 years old in good health and CMV-seronegative.

This clone was observed a handful of times. The chain links TRBV29-1 to TRBJ1-2, with D uncertain. From germline, CDR1 is SQVTM and CDR2 ANQGSEA. This CDR3 is 12 amino acids long. V was shortened by 7 bases and J by 6 bases, with 15 bases between the two germline ends. The CDR3 is CSAKVEADGYTF. Here the CDR3 DNA reads TGCAGCGCAAAAGTGGAGGCCGATGGCTACACCTTC.

The V and J genes are TRBV5-3 and TRBJ2-3; 12 nucleotides agree with TRBD2. TRBV5-3 is flagged as an ORF with uncertain function. The length of the CDR3 is 22 residues. The V gene end was trimmed by 0 bases and the J gene end by 1 base; junction bases not matched to a gene: 18. CDR3 amino acids: CARSLDLAGGPTDPTGTDTQYF. In DNA, the CDR3 is TGTGCCAGAAGCTTGGATCTAGCGGGGGGGCCTACTGACCCAACTGGCACAGATACGCAGTATTTT.

This clone has a single count. The chain is built from TRBV6-5 and TRBJ1-6; 7 positions agree with TRBD1. The CDR3 extends over 14 amino acids. Trimming cost V 4 bases and J 7 bases; bases outside gene matches: 4. Germline V gene lookup returns CDR1 MNHEY and CDR2 SVGAGI. This CDR3 reads CASSLTGTNSPLHF. CDR3 in DNA: TGTGCCAGCAGTTTGACAGGGACGAATTCACCCCTCCACTTT.